Listed below are T cell receptor beta chains from one sample, sequenced in a study of blood T cell repertoires in COVID-19. Method: immunoSEQ multiplex PCR; TCRdb's copy keeps in-frame clones and lacks some. The sample lists 150,000 or so clones; approximately 87% were seen once. Sequenced: PBMCs or T cells enriched from blood (not recorded which). The receptors shown here come from a woman aged 45-60 years who had recovered from COVID-19. The CDR3 runs from the conserved cysteine through the conserved F or W. The D gene is left open where the match is weak. The size entry is marked missing in some rows and otherwise reads once, few, many or a size class.

TRBD2,TRBJ2-1,TRBV29-1,.,TGCAGTGTTAGCGGGAGAACCTACAATGAGCAGTTCTTC,CSVSGRTYNEQFF
.,TRBJ1-6,TRBV27,once,TGTGCCAGCAGTTTGGCGGGGGCGCGCAAGAATTCACCCCTCCACTTT,CASSLAGARKNSPLHF
TRBD2,TRBJ2-1,TRBV4-3,.,TGCGCCAGCAGCCAACATTTAAGCGGGGTAACCTACAATGAGCAGTTCTTC,CASSQHLSGVTYNEQFF
TRBD2,TRBJ2-1,TRBV18,once,TGTGCCAGCTCACCACGGACGGGAGGGGGCAATGAGCAGTTCTTC,CASSPRTGGGNEQFF
.,TRBJ1-4,TRBV7-2,.,TGTGCCAGCAGCAAAGGAGGGCGAGAAAAACTGTTTTTT,CASSKGGREKLFF
.,TRBJ1-2,TRBV14,.,TGTGCCAGCAGCCAACAGGATGGGTATGGCTACACCTTC,CASSQQDGYGYTF
.,TRBJ2-7,TRBV11-2,.,TGTGCCAGCAGCTTAGATCTTATGGCCCACGAGCAGTACTTC,CASSLDLMAHEQYF
.,TRBJ2-5,TRBV24-1,.,TGTGCCACCAGTGATTTCTCGGGGTCAGAGACCCAGTACTTC,CATSDFSGSETQYF
.,TRBJ1-6,TRBV2,few,TGTGCCAGCAGTGCAAAGGGGGACCTGCAACCCCTCCACTTT,CASSAKGDLQPLHF
TRBD1,TRBJ2-3,TRBV5-4,.,TGTGCCAGCAGCCCGGGTCGGACAGGGAGGAACACAGATACGCAGTATTTT,CASSPGRTGRNTDTQYF
.,TRBJ1-6,TRBV6-2/TRBV6-3,.,TGTGCCAGCAGTTACTCCGGGGTAGGAGGATCACCCCTCCACTTT,CASSYSGVGGSPLHF
TRBD1,TRBJ1-3,TRBV5-1,.,TGCGCCAGCAGCTTGGAGGGGGACAGGGGGCTCTCTGGAAACACCATATATTTT,CASSLEGDRGLSGNTIYF
.,TRBJ2-3,TRBV6-2/TRBV6-3,.,TGTGCCAGCAGTTACGGCCCCTTCAACCCCACAGATACGCAGTATTTT,CASSYGPFNPTDTQYF
TRBD1,TRBJ2-2,TRBV11-2,.,TGTGCCAGCAGCCCGGGACAGAGGAACACCGGGGAGCTGTTTTTT,CASSPGQRNTGELFF
.,TRBJ1-2,TRBV11-2,.,TGTGCCAGCAGCTTAGAGGGCCGAGGCTACACCTTC,CASSLEGRGYTF
.,TRBJ1-1,TRBV11-2,.,TGTGCCAGCAGCTTAGGGGGCTTCAAGAACACTGAAGCTTTCTTT,CASSLGGFKNTEAFF
.,TRBJ2-3,TRBV5-8,.,TGTGCCAGCAGCTTGTGGGGGAGGCCAGATACGCAGTATTTT,CASSLWGRPDTQYF
TRBD2,TRBJ2-5,TRBV5-1,.,TGCGCCAGCAGCTTGGTCGGGACTAGAAGCCGAGGGGAGACCCAGTACTTC,CASSLVGTRSRGETQYF
TRBD2,TRBJ2-5,TRBV7-9,.,TGTGCCAGCAGCTTAGTGGGAGGGGTAGAGACCCAGTACTTC,CASSLVGGVETQYF
TRBD2,TRBJ2-2,TRBV9,.,TGTGCCAGCAGCGTAAGTGCGGGGGGGAACACCGGGGAGCTGTTTTTT,CASSVSAGGNTGELFF
TRBD1,TRBJ1-4,TRBV14,.,TGTGCCAGCAGCCTAAGGACAGGCGCTAATGAAAAACTGTTTTTT,CASSLRTGANEKLFF
.,TRBJ1-2,TRBV5-5,.,TGTGCCAGCAGCTTGGAAGGGGTAGCCTATGGCTACACCTTC,CASSLEGVAYGYTF